These 2 T cell receptor beta chains share one sample of origin, sequenced in a study of T-cell memory formation after mild COVID-19. TCRdb reanalysed the 5' RACE reads using MiXCR and keeps one entry per CDR3 protein. The table has about 560,000 distinct CDR3 sequences, roughly 18% seen once. Sequenced material: PBMCs or a T cell subset sorted from them (not recorded which). All receptors derive from an adult woman who had mild COVID-19 (a few samples of this study predate the infection). Cell type and time point are not known.

The chain combines TRBV20-1 with TRBJ1-2, with 7 nucleotides matching TRBD1. CDR3 length equals 15 residues. CDR1 is DFQATT, CDR2 SNEGSKA, per germline (reference sequence). The J segment lost 8 bases and the V segment lost 2 bases, leaving 14 bases of the junction unmatched. CDR3 residues: CSARWGGRGIGGYTF. CDR3 nucleotides: TGCAGTGCTAGATGGGGCGGCAGGGGGATCGGCGGCTACACCTTC.

There are a few counts of this clonotype. CDR3 region: CASSQTGTSGSYEQYF. In nucleotides, the CDR3 is TGCGCCAGCAGCCAAACTGGGACTAGCGGGAGCTACGAGCAGTACTTC. This sequence joins TRBV4-3 and TRBJ2-7, with 14 bases identical to TRBD2. After removal of 2 bases from V and 3 bases from J, the junction contained 3 bases not matched to a gene. The CDR3 length is 16 residues. Germline-derived CDR1 and CDR2 are LGHNA and YSLEER.